This T cell receptor beta chain was observed in a study of beta chain features in type 1 diabetes. Study context: Age and gender were similar between patients and healthy donors, as were cell yields. Study conclusions and caveats: Sequencing of cDNA might inflate the share of cells that strongly express TCR. A possible short-template PCR bias applies equally to patients and controls.

Concerning this clone itself: What it recognizes is unknown.

The sequenced template was cDNA made from the entire isolated RNA. Libraries were prepared by immunoSEQ multiplex PCR; TCRdb keeps only in-frame clonotypes and omits some of them. Of just over 450,000 clones in the sample, about 29% were seen once. V lost 6 bases and J lost 7; bases outside the gene matches: 11. This CDR3 comprises 15 residues. Germline CDR1 reads SGHTA; CDR2 reads FQGNSA. The sequence derives from a man younger than 35 in good health. This chain connects TRBV7-2 to TRBJ2-2; 7 bases map to TRBD2. Sample: naive CD4+ T cells from blood. The chain's CDR3 is CASSPPTSPGGELFF. CDR3 in DNA: TGTGCCAGCAGTCCGCCGACTAGCCCCGGCGGGGAGCTGTTTTTT.